This T cell receptor beta chain was profiled in a study of blood T cell repertoires in COVID-19. Study-level background: The origin of the acute and convalescent COVID-19 samples was the United States, Italy and Spain. PBMCs, B-cell-depleted T cells, or T cells provided the cDNA or gDNA that made up the material.

Germline V gene lookup returns CDR1 SNHLY and CDR2 FYNNEI. Trimming removed 7 bases at V and 1 base at J, with 14 bases between. The CDR3 sequence is 15 residues long. Authors' analysis steps: Scientists estimated how many nucleated cells there were by amplifying reference gene primers. Some clones are missing from TCRdb's copy, which holds only in-frame ones; the method was immunoSEQ multiplex PCR. V and J calls and clone size are copied from that table; D and trimming were computed from the DNA. Here the sample spans tens of thousands of clones, about 93% being singletons. The specimen sequenced was peripheral blood. The source of this sequence is a human donor in a cohort sampled during active COVID-19. The rearrangement links TRBV2 to TRBJ1-5; tentative D call: TRBD1 (5 bases). CDR3 in DNA: TGTGCCAGCACTGGGGGGTATGGAAGCAATCAGCCCCAGCATTTT. Amino acid sequence: CASTGGYGSNQPQHF.